Listed below are T cell receptor beta chains from one sample, sequenced in a study of T cells in narcolepsy. Libraries were prepared by immunoSEQ multiplex PCR; TCRdb keeps only in-frame clonotypes and omits some of them. This sample yields 32,000 or so clones, of which about four fifths are seen a single time; 0.91% belongs to the top ten. What was sequenced was CD45RA- memory CD4+ T cells from PBMCs. The receptors here all came from a human donor with narcolepsy. The CDR3 runs from the conserved cysteine through the conserved F or W. Each record gives: clone size, J gene, D gene, V gene, CDR3 DNA, CDR3 protein. The D gene is left open where the match is weak. Clone size is not always given. Where it is, it says once, few, many or a class for expanded clones.

>-|TRBJ2-7|-|TRBV28
TGTGCCAGCACCTACGGACGCAATTACTACGAGCAGTACTTC
CASTYGRNYYEQYF
>-|TRBJ1-2|-|TRBV28
TGTGCCAGCAGTCCGGGTTCGACTATGCGGGGCTACACCTTC
CASSPGSTMRGYTF
>-|TRBJ2-1|-|TRBV19
TGTGCCAGTAGTATTAAGAGCCCCAGGGGTGGCAATGAGCAGTTCTTC
CASSIKSPRGGNEQFF
>-|TRBJ1-2|-|TRBV7-2
TGTGCCAGCAGCTTAAATGAAAGGGGGGCTGGCTACACCTTC
CASSLNERGAGYTF
>-|TRBJ1-2|-|TRBV30
TGTGCCTGGAGTGTACTGCAGGGAACCTATGGCTACACCTTC
CAWSVLQGTYGYTF
>-|TRBJ1-2|-|TRBV7-2
TGTGCCAGCAGCTCCCGTGAGGTTAACGGCTACACCTTC
CASSSREVNGYTF
>few|TRBJ1-2|-|TRBV6-1
TGTGCCAGCAGTGGACAACAGGGAGTCTATGGCTACACCTTC
CASSGQQGVYGYTF
>-|TRBJ1-2|-|TRBV30
TGTGCCTGGAGTTTCGGGGATGGAGGAAGCGGCTACACCTTC
CAWSFGDGGSGYTF
>few|TRBJ1-2|-|TRBV11-2
TGTGCCAGCAGCTTAGAAGGCCGGGCGGGCATCTATGGCTACACCTTC
CASSLEGRAGIYGYTF
>-|TRBJ2-5|-|TRBV7-9
TGTGCCAGCAGCCAGGCGCAGGGCCGGGAGACCCAGTACTTC
CASSQAQGRETQYF
>once|TRBJ1-5|-|TRBV7-3
TGTGCCAGCAGCTTATTCGGCGGGGATGATCAGCCCCAGCATTTT
CASSLFGGDDQPQHF
>-|TRBJ2-4|TRBD2|TRBV2
TGTGCCAGCAGTGCTTTCGGTAGCGGGGAGTTAGCCAAAAACATTCAGTACTTC
CASSAFGSGELAKNIQYF
>-|TRBJ2-1|TRBD2|TRBV7-8
TGTGCCAGCAGCTTAGGCTGGACTAGCGGGGGGCCCAGCGAGCAGTTCTTC
CASSLGWTSGGPSEQFF
>-|TRBJ1-1|TRBD1|TRBV5-4
TGTGCCAGCAGCCCACCCGGGACAGTGAACACTGAAGCTTTCTTT
CASSPPGTVNTEAFF
>-|TRBJ1-1|-|TRBV5-5
TGTGCCAGCAGCTTGGTACTAGGGGCGAGTGCTTTCTTT
CASSLVLGASAFF
>-|TRBJ2-6|-|TRBV6-6
TGTGCCAGCGGGTCACGCCGGTCTGGGGCCAACGTCCTGACTTTC
CASGSRRSGANVLTF
>-|TRBJ2-7|-|TRBV7-9
TGTGCCAGCAGCTCCCGGGGGAACCACTACGAGCAGTACTTC
CASSSRGNHYEQYF
>once|TRBJ2-7|-|TRBV14
TGTGCCAGCAGCCTAGGGACCACCGGCGAGCAGTACTTC
CASSLGTTGEQYF
>-|TRBJ2-7|TRBD1|TRBV2
TGTGCCAGCAGCGGACAGGGGTACGAGCAGTACTTC
CASSGQGYEQYF
>-|TRBJ2-3|-|TRBV12-5
TGTGCTAGTGGTTTGGCAGGGGTAGATACGCAGTATTTT
CASGLAGVDTQYF
>-|TRBJ1-1|-|TRBV7-2
TGTGCCAGCAGCTTAGGTTTATCCACTGAAGCTTTCTTT
CASSLGLSTEAFF
>-|TRBJ1-2|TRBD1|TRBV2
TGTGCCACTGGGACAGGGGAAGGAGGCTACACCTTC
CATGTGEGGYTF
>once|TRBJ2-5|TRBD2|TRBV5-6
TGTGCCAGCAGCTTGTGGCCATGGACTAGACAGCAAGAGACCCAGTACTTC
CASSLWPWTRQQETQYF
>once|TRBJ2-6|-|TRBV9
TGTGCCAGCAGCGGAACAGGGTACCGTGGGGCCAACGTCCTGACTTTC
CASSGTGYRGANVLTF
>-|TRBJ2-7|TRBD1|TRBV7-9
TGTGCCAGCAGCCCCCCAGGGGGTTCCTACGAGCAGTACTTC
CASSPPGGSYEQYF
>-|TRBJ1-1|-|TRBV25-1
TGTGCCAGCAGTGAACAGGGCAGAAACGCTGAAGCTTTCTTT
CASSEQGRNAEAFF
>once|TRBJ1-1|-|TRBV28
TGTGCCAGCAGGTCGACCGGGACACCAGCTTTCTTT
CASRSTGTPAFF
>few|TRBJ2-1|-|TRBV20-1
TGCAGTGCTTGGAACTACAATGAGCAGTTCTTC
CSAWNYNEQFF
>-|TRBJ1-3|TRBD1|TRBV6-5
TGTGCCAGCAGTGAACAGGGGGGAGGAAACACCATATATTTT
CASSEQGGGNTIYF
>few|TRBJ1-2|-|TRBV30
TGTGCCTGGACTATCCAACAGGGAGTAGGCTATGGCTACACCTTC
CAWTIQQGVGYGYTF
>-|TRBJ2-6|TRBD2|TRBV19
TGTGCCAGTACGGGGGGCTCTGGGGCCAACGTCCTGACTTTC
CASTGGSGANVLTF
>-|TRBJ2-2|-|TRBV7-3
TGTGCCAGCAGCTTAATCATCGGGAACACCGGGGAGCTGTTTTTT
CASSLIIGNTGELFF
>-|TRBJ2-5|TRBD2|TRBV7-8
TGTGCCAGCAGCACCGGGGGGTTAGAGACCCAGTACTTC
CASSTGGLETQYF
>-|TRBJ1-2|-|TRBV7-9
TGTGCCAGCAGCGCGACAGTCTATGGCTACACCTTC
CASSATVYGYTF
>-|TRBJ1-2|-|TRBV5-6
TGTGCCAGCAGCTTGCTAGGGTCTAACTATGGCTACACCTTC
CASSLLGSNYGYTF
>-|TRBJ1-2|-|TRBV10-3
TGTGCCATCACCACAGGAGGGCCTAGGGGCTACACCTTC
CAITTGGPRGYTF
>once|TRBJ2-1|TRBD1|TRBV19
TGTGCCACAACCGGGACAGGTGGGAGTGAGCAGTTCTTC
CATTGTGGSEQFF
>-|TRBJ1-3|-|TRBV18
TGTGCCAGCTCACCACCGAGCGCAGGGGGAAACACCATATATTTT
CASSPPSAGGNTIYF
>-|TRBJ2-2|TRBD1|TRBV2
TGTGCCAGCAGATCGGGACAGGCATACACCGGGGAGCTGTTTTTT
CASRSGQAYTGELFF
>-|TRBJ1-6|TRBD1|TRBV7-3
TGTGCCAGCAGCTCAGGGGACAGCGGGGATTCACCCCTCCACTTT
CASSSGDSGDSPLHF
>-|TRBJ1-3|-|TRBV4-1
TGCGCCAGCAGCCAACTACGGACGGCAGGCTCTGGAAACACCATATATTTT
CASSQLRTAGSGNTIYF
>-|TRBJ2-7|-|TRBV5-1
TGCGCCAGCAGCTTGCGGGGGACCCCGGGGTCCTACGAGCAGTACTTC
CASSLRGTPGSYEQYF
>few|TRBJ2-7|TRBD1|TRBV6-5
TGTGCCAGCGGGACAGGGGCCTACGAGCAGTACTTC
CASGTGAYEQYF
>-|TRBJ2-2|-|TRBV11-2
TGTGCCAGCAGCTTAAAGCGGAACACCGGGGAGCTGTTTTTT
CASSLKRNTGELFF
>few|TRBJ2-7|-|TRBV16
TGTGCCAGCAGCCAATCCTCCGGGGGCAACGAGCAGTACTTC
CASSQSSGGNEQYF
>once|TRBJ2-2|TRBD1|TRBV10-3
TGTGCCATCAGTGAATCAGGGGACAGTCCCATCGGGGAGCTGTTTTTT
CAISESGDSPIGELFF
>-|TRBJ1-1|TRBD1|TRBV10-3
TGTGCCATCAGAGTGACAGGGGGATTGGACACTGAAGCTTTCTTT
CAIRVTGGLDTEAFF
>-|TRBJ2-2|-|TRBV25-1
TGTGCCAGCAGTGAGCAGGGACTTCTCGGGGAGCTGTTTTTT
CASSEQGLLGELFF
>-|TRBJ1-6|-|TRBV6-5
TGTGCCAGCAGTTCGAGAGGGTTCGGTTCACCCCTCCACTTT
CASSSRGFGSPLHF
>-|TRBJ1-2|-|TRBV7-9
TGTGCCAGCAGCTTAGATGGAGGCGGGACTTACTATGGCTACACCTTC
CASSLDGGGTYYGYTF
>-|TRBJ1-5|-|TRBV19
TGTGCCAGTAGTAAGGCACATCTTTTAGCCCAGCATTTT
CASSKAHLLAQHF
>-|TRBJ1-4|-|TRBV11-3
TGTGCCAGCAGTTCGGCGGGGGGCTCTAATGAAAAACTGTTTTTT
CASSSAGGSNEKLFF
>-|TRBJ1-2|-|TRBV5-1
TGCGCCAGCAGCTTGGAGAGTTGGGGCTACACCTTC
CASSLESWGYTF
>few|TRBJ2-7|-|TRBV19
TGTGCCAGTACCCCGGACGGAAGAACCTCGTACTTC
CASTPDGRTSYF
>-|TRBJ1-1|-|TRBV19
TGTGCCAGTAGTAGGACGCAGGGATTCACTGAAGCTTTCTTT
CASSRTQGFTEAFF
>-|TRBJ2-1|-|TRBV4-3
TGCGCCAGCAGCCAACCAGGGAATTCGGGCTACAATGAGCAGTTCTTC
CASSQPGNSGYNEQFF
>-|TRBJ1-1|-|TRBV9
TGTGCCAGCAGCTCGTACAGGGTAGGGGACACTGAAGCTTTCTTT
CASSSYRVGDTEAFF
>-|TRBJ1-4|TRBD1|TRBV2
TGTGCCAGCACCAGGGGGGACAGACCCGACGGGGGTGAAAAACTGTTTTTT
CASTRGDRPDGGEKLFF